The sequence of this TCR beta chain was determined in a study of shared clonotypes between healthy human individuals. For the study at large: The donor pool was made up of a couple of women and three men aged 18 to 49.

This CDR3 comprises 13 residues. V lost 4 bases to trimming and J lost 3 bases; unmatched junction nucleotides: 1. Germline lookup yields CDR1 LNHDA and CDR2 SQIVND (reference sequence). Broader study findings: A reduction in generation probabilities was seen for non-shared clonotypes relative to those shared by all four donors.

Notes on this clone: Its specificity is unknown. Other nucleotide sequences from this sample produce the same CDR3.

Once extracted for a subset, genomic DNA was divided evenly among several immunoSEQ plates. Original processing notes: Junction-only sequences without quality scores came from ImmunoSEQ, so filtering differed. Sequencing used immunoSEQ multiplex PCR; TCRdb keeps in-frame clones, though not all of them. V and J calls and clone size are as listed in that table; D and trimming were resolved from the DNA. The repertoire holds some 2,000,000 clones, 95% seen once, with around 0.13% in the top ten. The sequence derives from a man between 18 and 29 years old in good health. Sequences were obtained from naive CD4+ T cells sorted from blood. Subset noted: CD45RA+ positively selected. The gene calls are TRBV19 and TRBJ2-7; 9 bases fit TRBD1. The CDR3 sequence: CASSRDRDYEQYF. Here the CDR3 DNA reads TGTGCCAGTAGTAGGGACAGGGACTACGAGCAGTACTTC.